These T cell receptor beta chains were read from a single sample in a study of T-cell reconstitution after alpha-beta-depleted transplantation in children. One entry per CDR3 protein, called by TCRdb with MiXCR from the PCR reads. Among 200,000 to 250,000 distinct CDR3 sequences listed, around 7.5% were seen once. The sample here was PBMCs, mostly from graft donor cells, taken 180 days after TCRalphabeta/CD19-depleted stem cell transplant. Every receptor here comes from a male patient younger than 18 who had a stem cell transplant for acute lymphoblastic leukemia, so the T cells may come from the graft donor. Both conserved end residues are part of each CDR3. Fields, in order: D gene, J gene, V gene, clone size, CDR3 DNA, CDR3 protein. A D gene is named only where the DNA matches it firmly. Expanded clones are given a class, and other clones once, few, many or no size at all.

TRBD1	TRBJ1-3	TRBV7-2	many	TGTGCCAGCAGCTTGAAGGCAGGGGGCTCCGGAAACACCATATATTTT	CASSLKAGGSGNTIYF
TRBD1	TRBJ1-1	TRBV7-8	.	TGTGCCAGCAGCAAGACAGGGCTGGGGGAAAACACTGAAGCTTTCTTT	CASSKTGLGENTEAFF
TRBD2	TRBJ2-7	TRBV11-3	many	TGTGCCAGCAGCTTAACAACGGGACTATTTACACCTTTGTACGAGCAGTACTTC	CASSLTTGLFTPLYEQYF
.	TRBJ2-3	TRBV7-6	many	TGTGCCAGCAGCTTAGAATTACTAGCTTCTATAGATACGCAGTATTTT	CASSLELLASIDTQYF
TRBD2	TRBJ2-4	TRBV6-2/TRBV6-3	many	TGTGCCAGCAGTTACTCGGGGCGGGAGAGGGGAAGCGGTCAGTACTTC	CASSYSGRERGSGQYF
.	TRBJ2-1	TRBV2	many	TGTGCCAGCAGTGAACAATTCTACAATGAGCAGTTCTTC	CASSEQFYNEQFF
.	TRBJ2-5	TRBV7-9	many	TGTGCCAGCAGTTTAACAGAGACCCAGTACTTC	CASSLTETQYF
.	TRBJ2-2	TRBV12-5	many	TGTGCTAGTGTTACAGGGCACGGGGAGCTGTTTTTT	CASVTGHGELFF
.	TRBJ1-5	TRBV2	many	TGTGCCAGCAGTGTTCAGGTGGAGGCTCAGCCCCAGCATTTT	CASSVQVEAQPQHF
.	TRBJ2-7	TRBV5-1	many	TGCGCCAGCAGCTTGGTAGGGGCCGAGCAGTACTTC	CASSLVGAEQYF
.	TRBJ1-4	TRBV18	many	TGTGCCAGCTCACCACTGTATCGAGACAACAATGAAAAACTGTTTTTT	CASSPLYRDNNEKLFF
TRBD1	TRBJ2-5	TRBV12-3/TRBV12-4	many	TGTGCCAGCAGCGACAGGGAAGAGACCCAGTACTTC	CASSDREETQYF
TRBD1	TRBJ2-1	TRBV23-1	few	TGCGCCAGCAGTCAGCACGGGACAGGCTCCTACAATGAGCAGTTCTTC	CASSQHGTGSYNEQFF
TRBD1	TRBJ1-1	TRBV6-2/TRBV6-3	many	TGTGCCAGCAGCTGGACAGGCCAAAAAGGGGACACTGAAGCTTTCTTT	CASSWTGQKGDTEAFF
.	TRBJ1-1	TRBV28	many	TGTGCCAGCAGTTTCGTCGGCAGGGACACTGAAGCTTTCTTT	CASSFVGRDTEAFF
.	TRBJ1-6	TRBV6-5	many	TGTGCCAGCAGAACAGGAAGATCACCCCTCCACTTT	CASRTGRSPLHF
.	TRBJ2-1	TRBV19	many	TGTGCCACTCAAAAACGGTTCAATGAGCAGTTCTTC	CATQKRFNEQFF
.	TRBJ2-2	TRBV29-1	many	TGCAGCGTGTCCCGGACCGGGGAGCTGTTTTTT	CSVSRTGELFF
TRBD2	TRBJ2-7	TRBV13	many	TGTGCCAGCAGCCAACTAGCGGGGGCCTACGAGCAGTACTTC	CASSQLAGAYEQYF
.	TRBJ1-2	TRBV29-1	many	TGCAGCGTTGAGGAGACAGGAGATGGCTACACCTTC	CSVEETGDGYTF
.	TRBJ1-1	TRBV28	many	TGTGCCAGCAGTTGGAGGGGTGCTGAAGCTTTCTTT	CASSWRGAEAFF
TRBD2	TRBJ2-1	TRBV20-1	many	TGCAGTGCTAGAGATTGGCGGGGGGGTCATAATGAGCAGTTCTTC	CSARDWRGGHNEQFF
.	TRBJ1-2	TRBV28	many	TGTGCCAGCATTTCCTCAATCAAGTATGGCTACACCTTC	CASISSIKYGYTF
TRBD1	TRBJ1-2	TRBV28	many	TGTGCCAGCAGTTCGACAGGGGAGATCGGGGGCTACACCTTC	CASSSTGEIGGYTF
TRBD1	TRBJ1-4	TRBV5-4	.	TGTGCCAGCAGCCAACAGGGGGGAGAACTGTTTTTT	CASSQQGGELFF
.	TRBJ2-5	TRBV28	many	TGTGCCAGCAGGCCCAAGAGAGAGACCCAGTACTTC	CASRPKRETQYF
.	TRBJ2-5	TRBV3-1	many	TGTGCCAGCAGCCAAAGTCCCCGGAGGGAGACCCAGTACTTC	CASSQSPRRETQYF
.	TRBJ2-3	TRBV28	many	TGTGCCAGCAGCCAACGGGGGTATACGCAGTATTTT	CASSQRGYTQYF
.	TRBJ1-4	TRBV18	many	TGTGCCAGCTCACCACTTGGGGTTGGAAGCGGTGGAGGTGAAAAACTGTTTTTT	CASSPLGVGSGGGEKLFF
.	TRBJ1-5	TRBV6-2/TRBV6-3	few	TGTGCCAGCTCGGACAAGCCTCAGCCCCAGCATTTT	CASSDKPQPQHF
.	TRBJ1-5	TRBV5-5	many	TGTGCCAGCAGCCCCACTGGACAGAATCAGCCCCAGCATTTT	CASSPTGQNQPQHF
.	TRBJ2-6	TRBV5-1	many	TGCGCCAGCAGCTTCTCCGGGGCGGGTCTCGTCCTGACTTTC	CASSFSGAGLVLTF
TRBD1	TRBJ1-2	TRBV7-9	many	TGTGCCAGCAGCCCTACAGGGGCGGGGGGCTACACCTTC	CASSPTGAGGYTF
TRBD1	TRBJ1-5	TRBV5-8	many	TGTGCCAGCAGCCTCGGACAGGGGCTAGCAATGCCCCAGCATTTT	CASSLGQGLAMPQHF
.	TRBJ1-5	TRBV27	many	TGTGCCAGCAGTTTAGGGACGGGAACCGATCAGCCCCAGCATTTT	CASSLGTGTDQPQHF
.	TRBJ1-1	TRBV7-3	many	TGTGCCAGCAGCACTGACCGGGACACTGAAGCTTTCTTT	CASSTDRDTEAFF
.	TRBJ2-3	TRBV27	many	TGTGCCAGCAGTTTATTTGGTGTTGTGGGTAACACAGATACGCAGTATTTT	CASSLFGVVGNTDTQYF
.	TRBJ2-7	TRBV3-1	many	TGTGCCAGCAGCCACTGGACTGGGACCTACGAGCAGTACTTC	CASSHWTGTYEQYF
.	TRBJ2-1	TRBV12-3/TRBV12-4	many	TGTGCCAGCAGTCCGGGGGGCCGTGAGCAGTTCTTC	CASSPGGREQFF
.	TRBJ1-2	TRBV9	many	TGTGCCAGCAGCGTAGCCCCGGACAGCTCTGCCTATGGCTACACCTTC	CASSVAPDSSAYGYTF
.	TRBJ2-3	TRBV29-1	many	TGCAGCGTTGGGCCCAGAGGTGCAGATACGCAGTATTTT	CSVGPRGADTQYF
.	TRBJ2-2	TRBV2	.	TGTGCCAGCAGCGTAAGACAGTTCTCTGGGCTGTTTTTT	CASSVRQFSGLFF
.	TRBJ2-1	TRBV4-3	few	TGCGCCAGCAGCCTCTACTCCTACAATGAGCAGTTCTTC	CASSLYSYNEQFF
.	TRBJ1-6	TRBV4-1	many	TGCGCCAGCAGCCTCCGGACCCATAATTCACCCCTCCACTTT	CASSLRTHNSPLHF
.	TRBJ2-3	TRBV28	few	TGTGCCAGCAGTTTGAATAGGGGAGGTACGCAGTATTTT	CASSLNRGGTQYF
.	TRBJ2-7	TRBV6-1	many	TGTGCCAGCAAGGGACTTAAATACGGGAATTCCTACGAGCAGTACTTC	CASKGLKYGNSYEQYF
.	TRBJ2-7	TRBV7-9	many	TGTGCCAGCAGCTCGGCGCTGCGTCCTCTCTACGAGCAGTACTTC	CASSSALRPLYEQYF
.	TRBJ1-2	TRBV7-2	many	TGTGCCAGCAGCGTCACAGGGCTGGACTACACCTTC	CASSVTGLDYTF
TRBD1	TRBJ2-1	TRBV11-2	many	TGTGCCAGCAGCTTAGATTGGACAGGGAGGATCAATGAGCAGTTCTTC	CASSLDWTGRINEQFF
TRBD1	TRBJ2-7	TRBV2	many	TGTGCCAGCAGGAGTTACGGGACAGGGACCTACGAGCAGTACTTC	CASRSYGTGTYEQYF
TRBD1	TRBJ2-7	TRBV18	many	TGTGCCAGCTCACCAAAAGACAGGGGGTCCTACGAGCAGTACTTC	CASSPKDRGSYEQYF
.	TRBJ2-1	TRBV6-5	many	TGTGCCAGCAGTTACTCGGTGGGGTCCTCCTACAATGAGCAGTTCTTC	CASSYSVGSSYNEQFF
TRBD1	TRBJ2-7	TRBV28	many	TGTGCCAGCGCCGCGTGGGACAGCGAGGACGAGCAGTACTTC	CASAAWDSEDEQYF
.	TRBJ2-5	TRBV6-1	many	TGTGCCAGCAGTGCGTCGTGGGCCTTCAGCAGAGAGACCCAGTACTTC	CASSASWAFSRETQYF
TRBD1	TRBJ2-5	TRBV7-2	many	TGTGCCAGCAGCCCTAGAGTTCTCGACAGGGCCCGGGCGACCCAGTACTTC	CASSPRVLDRARATQYF
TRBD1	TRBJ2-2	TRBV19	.	TGTGCCGGGCACAGGGGGAACACCGGGGAGCTGTTTTTT	CAGHRGNTGELFF
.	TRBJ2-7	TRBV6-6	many	TGTGCCAGCAGATTCCAGGGGCCCTACGAGCAGTACTTC	CASRFQGPYEQYF
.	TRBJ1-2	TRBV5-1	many	TGCGCCAGCAGCAATCTTAACTATGGCTACACCTTC	CASSNLNYGYTF